This T cell receptor (beta chain) was found in a study of shared clonotypes between healthy human individuals. Those who donated, Caucasian adults without exception, all lived in Nashville, Tennessee. Splitting of CD4+ cells produced CD45RA+ naive and CD45RA-negative memory subsets. With regard to this clone: Its antigen is not known.

Study results and caveats: Non-shared clonotypes had lower generation probabilities than clonotypes shared by all four sorted-subset donors.

Generated by immunoSEQ multiplex PCR, the TCRdb table keeps only in-frame clones and is missing some. The sample includes 2,500,000 or so clones, approximately 93% seen only once; the top ten take 0.36%. CDR3 length: 16 residues. Germline lookup yields CDR1 MDHEN and CDR2 SYDVKM. Losses at the gene ends were 5 bases for V and 3 bases for J; bases not matched to a gene: 9. The source of this sequence is a man aged 18 to 29 in good health. Some clones in this sample may be carry-over from other donors' samples. The sample taken for sequencing was naive CD4+ T cells from PBMCs. The subset denotes: CD45RA+ positively selected. V is TRBV28 and J is TRBJ2-7; 11 bases map to TRBD2. CDR3 in amino acids: CASSPFRLAGSYEQYF. The CDR3 DNA follows: TGTGCCAGCAGTCCCTTCCGACTAGCGGGAAGCTACGAGCAGTACTTC.